This TCR beta chain was sequenced during a study of identical twins. Overall study findings and caveats: There is a chance that invariant MAIT and iNKT cells partially muddied zero-insertion analyses. Beta out-of-frame sequences showed weaker excess twin sharing.

Trimming stripped 0 bases from V and 7 bases from J, with 8 bases between. The germline V gene encodes CDR1 SGHRS and CDR2 YFSETQ. The CDR3 totals 14 residues. A universal primer site was added by template switching, and unique molecular identifiers were carried by the cDNA. TCRdb itself ran the 5' RACE reads through MiXCR, one entry per CDR3 protein. This table holds 400,000 to 600,000 distinct CDR3 sequences, 20% to 25% found once. This clonotype was found many times. Antigen: not known. The same sample was also studied in work on yellow fever vaccine responses in identical twins. That study adds: Twins reportedly mounted vaccine T cell responses that seemed partly convergent, partly personalized.

V is TRBV5-1 and J is TRBJ1-6; TRBD1 is a possible D gene (5 bases). The receptor's source is a woman aged 18 to 35 in good health. The sample was CD4+ T cells sorted from blood. The CDR3 DNA reads TGCGCCAGCAGCTTGGGACAGCAAAATTCACCCCTCCACTTT. Protein product: CASSLGQQNSPLHF.